This entry concerns a single TCR beta chain. Germline CDR1 SGHTA, CDR2 FQGTGA. V was trimmed by 5 bases and J by 9 bases, leaving 15 bases between them. This CDR3 spans 13 amino acids. These data are taken from a study of technical replicates of blood from several donors. Repertoires were generated with immunoSEQ multiplex PCR, while TCRdb's copy carries only in-frame clones and drops some. The repertoire holds some 83,000 clones, with about 92% as singletons. The chain couples TRBV7-3 to TRBJ2-3; D not resolved. This clonotype was obtained from a human donor in good health. The sequencing sample was made of T cells isolated from PBMCs. CDR3 in DNA: TGTGCCAGCAGCCCCCTCGAGGAAGAAACGCAGTATTTT. The encoded protein is CASSPLEEETQYF.